This T cell receptor (beta chain) was documented in a study of blood T cell repertoires in COVID-19. Overall study: The United States, Italy and Spain supplied acute and convalescent COVID-19 samples. In each case, the material was cDNA or gDNA derived from T cells, B-cell-depleted T cells, or PBMCs.

The germline V gene has CDR1 SQVTM and CDR2 ANQGSEA. With 5 bases clipped from V and 4 bases from J, the junction kept 11 bases outside the gene matches. The CDR3 spans 15 residues. Original analysis: For nucleated cells, counts were estimated from reference gene primer amplification. Generated by immunoSEQ multiplex PCR, the TCRdb table keeps only in-frame clones and is missing some. The DNA gave D and trimming, while V, J and clone size come from that table. The sample records about 95,000 clones, more than 70% being singletons. This receptor was identified in a human donor in a cohort sampled during active COVID-19. The sequencing input was peripheral blood. The gene calls are TRBV29-1 and TRBJ1-2; 9 nucleotides match TRBD1. CDR3 amino acids: CSVSPRDREGYGYTF. In DNA, the CDR3 is TGCAGCGTTTCGCCTCGGGACAGGGAGGGCTATGGCTACACCTTC.